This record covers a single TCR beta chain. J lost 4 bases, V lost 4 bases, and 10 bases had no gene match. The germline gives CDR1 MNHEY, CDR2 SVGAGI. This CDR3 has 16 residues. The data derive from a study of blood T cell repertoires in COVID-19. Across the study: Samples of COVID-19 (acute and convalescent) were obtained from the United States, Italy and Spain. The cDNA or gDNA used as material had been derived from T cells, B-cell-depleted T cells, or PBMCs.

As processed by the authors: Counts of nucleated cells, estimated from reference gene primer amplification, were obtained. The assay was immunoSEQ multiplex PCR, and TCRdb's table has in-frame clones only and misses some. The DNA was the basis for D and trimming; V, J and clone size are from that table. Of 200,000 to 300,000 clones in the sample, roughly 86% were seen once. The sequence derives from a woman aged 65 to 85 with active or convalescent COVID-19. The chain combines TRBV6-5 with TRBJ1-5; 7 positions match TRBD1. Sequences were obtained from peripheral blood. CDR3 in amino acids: CASSLSSQGENQPQHF. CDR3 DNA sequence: TGTGCCAGCAGTTTAAGTTCGCAGGGGGAAAATCAGCCCCAGCATTTT.